This passage covers 9 T cell receptor beta chains from one sample sequenced in a study of cytomegalovirus exposure and HLA in healthy donors (dated by TCRdb to 2017 to 2019). The library was prepared using the immunoSEQ multiplex PCR assay. A mixture of 60 forward primers for TCR Vbeta segments and 13 reverse primers for TCR Jbeta segments was used in the multiplex PCR. TCRdb re-hosts the immuneACCESS table, in-frame sequences only. Its copies lack some clones; in the studies checked, an unresolved V gene accounts for under half of them, and the cause for the rest is not known. This sample comprises roughly 90,000 clones, around four fifths of them detected only once. The top ten constitute 5.5% to 8% of the sample. Sequencing used PBMCs. Every receptor here comes from a man aged 30-40 years in good health and CMV-seronegative.

The V and J genes are TRBV11-2 and TRBJ2-1; 8 bases agree with TRBD2. The V segment lost 4 bases and the J segment 3 bases; nucleotides outside the gene matches: 11. Germline loops: CDR1 SGHAT, CDR2 FQNNGV. This CDR3 has 17 residues. The CDR3: CASSSGELAANYNEQFF. The CDR3 DNA reads TGTGCCAGCAGCTCGGGGGAACTAGCGGCCAACTACAATGAGCAGTTCTTC.

The rearrangement joins TRBV28 to TRBJ1-2; D is unresolved. With 7 bases removed from V and 4 bases from J, the gap between germline ends came to 10 bases. The CDR3 contains 12 residues. Per the germline V gene, CDR1 is MDHEN and CDR2 is SYDVKM. CDR3 sequence reads: CASKTGSYGYTF. Written as DNA, the CDR3 is TGTGCCAGCAAGACGGGTTCCTATGGCTACACCTTC.

The genes are TRBV10-1 and TRBJ2-3; TRBD2 is a possible D gene (5 bases). The germline V gene encodes CDR1 WNHNN and CDR2 SYGVQD (reference sequence). The CDR3 is 15 residues long. V was cut by 4 bases and J by 2 bases, with 13 bases left in between. CDR3 region: CASSASSKLTDTQYF. The CDR3 nucleotides read TGCGCCAGCAGTGCATCTAGCAAACTCACAGATACGCAGTATTTT.

V and J are TRBV5-4 and TRBJ1-6; a weak D match, TRBD1 (6 bases). The germline gives CDR1 SGHNT, CDR2 YYREEE (reference sequence). The V end was cut by 4 bases, the J end by 7 bases, with 18 bases between. CDR3 length: 16 amino acids. In DNA form, the CDR3 reads TGTGCCAGCAGCCGCGCAGGGGCGGTCATCAATTCACCCCTCCACTTT. Protein sequence: CASSRAGAVINSPLHF.

The chain uses TRBV10-3 and TRBJ1-1; TRBD1 might be the D (6 bases). Trimming took 9 bases from V and 4 from J, leaving 9 bases between them. The CDR3 length is 11 residues. From germline, CDR1 is ENHRY and CDR2 SYGVKD. The CDR3 sequence: CAIKQGTEAFF. The CDR3 DNA reads as TGTGCCATTAAACAGGGCACTGAAGCTTTCTTT.

V and J are TRBV2 and TRBJ2-3, with D possibly TRBD2 on 5 matching bases. In germline, CDR1 is SNHLY, CDR2 FYNNEI. CDR3 length: 11 residues. Trimming left V 6 bases short and J 5 bases short, with 6 bases between. The CDR3 loop reads CASRGRDTQYF. Written as DNA, the CDR3 is TGTGCCAGCAGAGGGAGAGATACGCAGTATTTT.

The chain links TRBV5-1 to TRBJ2-7; the D gene is possibly TRBD2 (7 bases). This CDR3 contains 15 residues. Looked up from germline, CDR1 is SGHRS and CDR2 is YFSETQ. Deletions cut 0 bases from V and 2 bases from J, with 12 bases between. Here the CDR3 DNA reads TGCGCCAGCAGCTTGGCCGGGGGGCTTGCCTACGAGCAGTACTTC. It specifies CASSLAGGLAYEQYF.

The chain links TRBV27 to TRBJ2-2; TRBD1 aligns across 7 bases. The trim removed 2 bases at V and 6 bases at J, leaving 0 bases unmatched. Germline CDR1 MNHEY, CDR2 SMNVEV (reference sequence). The CDR3 sequence is 13 residues long. The CDR3, as DNA: TGTGCCAGCAGTTTACAGGGGGCCGGGGAGCTGTTTTTT. This gives the protein CASSLQGAGELFF.

The chain couples TRBV7-2 to TRBJ2-1; TRBD2 agrees at 14 bases. The CDR3 spans 16 residues. CDR1 is SGHTA, CDR2 FQGNSA, per germline. With V trimmed by 5 bases and J by 9 bases, 9 bases remained unmatched. The CDR3 DNA reads TGTGCCAGCAGCCGCCAGGGGACTAGCGGGAGTTTTGAGCAGTTCTTC. As protein: CASSRQGTSGSFEQFF. Using reference TRBV7-2 and TRBJ2-1 for the parts outside the CDR3, the full variable domain is GAGVSQSPSNKVTEKGKDVELRCDPISGHTALYWYRQSLGQGLEFLIYFQGNSAPDKSGLPSDRFSAERTGGSVSTLTIQRTQQEDSAVYLCASSRQGTSGSFEQFFGPGTRLTVL.